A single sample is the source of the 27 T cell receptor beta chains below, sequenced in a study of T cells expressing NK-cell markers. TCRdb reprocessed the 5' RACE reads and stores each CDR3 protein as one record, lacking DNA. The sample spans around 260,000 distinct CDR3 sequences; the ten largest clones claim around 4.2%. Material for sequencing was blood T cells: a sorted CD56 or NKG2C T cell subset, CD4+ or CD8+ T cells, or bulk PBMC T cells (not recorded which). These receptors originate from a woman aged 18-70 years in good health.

The CDR3 reads CASSPQGLGDNSPLHF. The chain joins TRBV12-3 or TRBV12-4 to TRBJ1-6. This CDR3 is built from 16 residues.

The CDR3 protein is CASSLGVQGSIAKNIQYF. The rearrangement uses TRBV27 and TRBJ2-4; TCRdb's D call, TRBD1, is unchecked because there is no DNA. Germline V gene data show CDR1 as MNHEY and CDR2 as SMNVEV (reference sequence). This CDR3 has 18 residues.

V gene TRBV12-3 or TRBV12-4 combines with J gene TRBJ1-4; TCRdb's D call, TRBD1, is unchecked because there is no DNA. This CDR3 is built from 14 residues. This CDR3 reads CASSLGGTGGKLFF.

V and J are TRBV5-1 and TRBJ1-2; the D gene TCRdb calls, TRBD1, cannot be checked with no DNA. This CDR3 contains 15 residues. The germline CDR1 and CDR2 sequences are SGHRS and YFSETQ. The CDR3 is CASSLHPSDTYGYTF.

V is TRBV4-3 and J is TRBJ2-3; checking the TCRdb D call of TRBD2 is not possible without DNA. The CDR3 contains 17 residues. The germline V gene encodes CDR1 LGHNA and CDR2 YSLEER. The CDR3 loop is CASSQDPLAGVTDTQYF.

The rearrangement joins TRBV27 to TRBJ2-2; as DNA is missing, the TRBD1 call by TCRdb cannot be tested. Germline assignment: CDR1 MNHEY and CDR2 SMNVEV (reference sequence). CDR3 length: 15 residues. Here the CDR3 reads CASSPREVRTGELFF.

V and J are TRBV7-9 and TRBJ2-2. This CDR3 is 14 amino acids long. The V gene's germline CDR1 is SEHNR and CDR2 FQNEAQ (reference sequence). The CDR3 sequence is CASSLNKGTGELFF.

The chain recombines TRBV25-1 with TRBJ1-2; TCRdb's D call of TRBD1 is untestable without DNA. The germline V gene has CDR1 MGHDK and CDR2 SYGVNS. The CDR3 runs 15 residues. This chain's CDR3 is CATQEQGTVNYGYTF.

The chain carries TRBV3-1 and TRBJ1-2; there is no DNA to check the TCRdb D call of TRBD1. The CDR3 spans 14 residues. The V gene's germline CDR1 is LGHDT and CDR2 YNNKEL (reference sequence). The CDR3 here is CASSQREPSYGYTF.

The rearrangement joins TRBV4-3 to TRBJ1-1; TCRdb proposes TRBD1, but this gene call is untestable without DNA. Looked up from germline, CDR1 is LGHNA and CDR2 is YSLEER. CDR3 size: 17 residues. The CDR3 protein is CASSQGSKGARNTEAFF.

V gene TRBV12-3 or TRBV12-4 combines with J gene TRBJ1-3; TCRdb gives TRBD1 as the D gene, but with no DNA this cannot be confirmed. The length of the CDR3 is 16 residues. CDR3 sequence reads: CASSAGQGRTGNTIYF.

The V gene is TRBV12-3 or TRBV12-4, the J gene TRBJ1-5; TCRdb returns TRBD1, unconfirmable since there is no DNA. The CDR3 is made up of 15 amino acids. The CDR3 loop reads CASSLAPGARQPQHF.

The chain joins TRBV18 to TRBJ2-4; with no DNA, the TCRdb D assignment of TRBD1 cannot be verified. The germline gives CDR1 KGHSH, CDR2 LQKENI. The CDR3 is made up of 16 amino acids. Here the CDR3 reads CASSQGTDLAKNIQYF.

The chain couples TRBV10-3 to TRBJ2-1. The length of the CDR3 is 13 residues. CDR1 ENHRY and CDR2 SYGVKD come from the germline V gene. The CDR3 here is CAIRGSEHGEQFF.

CDR3 sequence reads: CASSRQLNQPQHF. The chain is built from TRBV6-1 and TRBJ1-5; TCRdb lists TRBD1, though no DNA is available to test this call. Germline CDR1 and CDR2: MNHNS and SASEGT. This CDR3 is 13 amino acids long.

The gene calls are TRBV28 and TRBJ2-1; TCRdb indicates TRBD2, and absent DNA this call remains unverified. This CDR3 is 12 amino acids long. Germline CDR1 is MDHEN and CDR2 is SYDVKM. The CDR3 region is CASSRAGYEQFF.

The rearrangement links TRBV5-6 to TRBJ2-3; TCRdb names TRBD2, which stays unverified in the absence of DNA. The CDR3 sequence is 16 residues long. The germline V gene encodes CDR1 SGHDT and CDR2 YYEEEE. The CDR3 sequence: CASSSRLAGYTDTQYF. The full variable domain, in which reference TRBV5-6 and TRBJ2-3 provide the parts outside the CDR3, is DAGVTQSPTHLIKTRGQQVTLRCSPKSGHDTVSWYQQALGQGPQFIFQYYEEEERQRGNFPDRFSGHQFPNYSSELNVNALLLGDSALYLCASSSRLAGYTDTQYFGPGTRLTVL.

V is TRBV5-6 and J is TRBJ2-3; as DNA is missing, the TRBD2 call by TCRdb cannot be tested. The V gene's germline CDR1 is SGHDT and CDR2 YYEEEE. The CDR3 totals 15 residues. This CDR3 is CASSRDSHRADTQYF.

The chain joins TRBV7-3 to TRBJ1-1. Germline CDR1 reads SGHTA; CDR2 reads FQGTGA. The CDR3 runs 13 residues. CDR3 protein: CASSLTLSTEAFF.

CDR3 residues: CASSFQDSGEAFF. This chain connects TRBV11-2 to TRBJ1-1. This CDR3 spans 13 amino acids. Looked up from germline, CDR1 is SGHAT and CDR2 is FQNNGV.

The CDR3 loop is CASSLAVFGTGLYEQFF. This rearrangement joins TRBV11-2 to TRBJ2-1; there is no DNA to check the TCRdb D call of TRBD1. This CDR3 has 17 amino acids. Germline V gene sequence: CDR1 SGHAT, CDR2 FQNNGV.

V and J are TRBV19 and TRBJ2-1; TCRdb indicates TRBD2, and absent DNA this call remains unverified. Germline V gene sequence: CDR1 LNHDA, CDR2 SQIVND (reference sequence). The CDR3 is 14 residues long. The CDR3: CASRASGRLNEQFF.

The CDR3 sequence is CASSQEGGAVNEQFF. The chain uses TRBV4-2 and TRBJ2-1; TCRdb lists TRBD1, though no DNA is available to test this call. This CDR3 has 15 amino acids. CDR1 LGHNA and CDR2 YNFKEQ come from the germline V gene.

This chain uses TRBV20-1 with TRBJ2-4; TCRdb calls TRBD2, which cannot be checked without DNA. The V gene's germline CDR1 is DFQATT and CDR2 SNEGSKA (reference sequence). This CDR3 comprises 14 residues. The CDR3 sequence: CSAVKRGAKNIQYF.

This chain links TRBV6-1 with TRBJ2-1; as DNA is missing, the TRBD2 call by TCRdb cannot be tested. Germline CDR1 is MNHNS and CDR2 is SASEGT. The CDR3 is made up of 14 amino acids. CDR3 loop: CASRPMTNPNEQFF.

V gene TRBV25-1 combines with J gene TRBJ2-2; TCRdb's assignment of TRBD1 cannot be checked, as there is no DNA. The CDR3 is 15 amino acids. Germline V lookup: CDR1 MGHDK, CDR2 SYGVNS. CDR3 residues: CASGRGQGIPGELFF.

This CDR3 is CASSLRDVGQGKYEQFF. The V gene is TRBV5-1, the J gene TRBJ2-1; TCRdb outputs TRBD1, but without DNA this stays unchecked. The CDR3 spans 17 residues. Germline V gene lookup returns CDR1 SGHRS and CDR2 YFSETQ.